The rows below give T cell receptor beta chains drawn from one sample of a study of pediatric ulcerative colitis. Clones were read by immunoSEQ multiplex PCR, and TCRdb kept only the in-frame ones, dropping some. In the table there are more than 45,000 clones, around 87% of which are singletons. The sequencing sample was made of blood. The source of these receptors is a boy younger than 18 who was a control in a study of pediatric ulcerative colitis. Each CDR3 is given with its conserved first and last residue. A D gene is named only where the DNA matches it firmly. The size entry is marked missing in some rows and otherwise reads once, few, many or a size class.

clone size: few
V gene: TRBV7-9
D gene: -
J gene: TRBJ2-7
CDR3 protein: CASSLPGTPYEQYF
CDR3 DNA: TGTGCCAGCAGCTTACCCGGCACTCCCTACGAGCAGTACTTC

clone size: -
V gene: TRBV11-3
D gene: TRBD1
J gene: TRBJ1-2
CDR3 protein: CASSLRSRGLSTSYGYTF
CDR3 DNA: TGTGCCAGCAGCTTAAGGAGCAGGGGGCTATCGACTAGCTATGGCTACACCTTC

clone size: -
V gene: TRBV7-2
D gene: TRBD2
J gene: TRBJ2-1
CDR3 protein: CASSLSPLLAGIHNEQFF
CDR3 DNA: TGTGCCAGCAGCTTGAGTCCCTTACTAGCGGGGATTCACAATGAGCAGTTCTTC

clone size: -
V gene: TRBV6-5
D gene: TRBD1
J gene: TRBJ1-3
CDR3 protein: CAVTTFSVTGRTIYF
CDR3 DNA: TGTGCCGTTACGACGTTTTCGGTGACAGGGCGGACCATATATTTT

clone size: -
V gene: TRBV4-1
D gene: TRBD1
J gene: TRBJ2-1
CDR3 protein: CASSQPRDSPYNEQFF
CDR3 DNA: TGCGCCAGCAGCCAACCCCGGGACAGTCCCTACAATGAGCAGTTCTTC

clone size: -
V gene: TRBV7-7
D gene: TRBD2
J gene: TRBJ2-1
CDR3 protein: CASSLALAGPYNEQFF
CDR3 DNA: TGTGCTAGCAGCTTGGCTTTAGCGGGCCCCTACAATGAGCAGTTCTTC

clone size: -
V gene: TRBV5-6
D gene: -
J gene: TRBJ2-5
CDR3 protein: CASSLQETQYF
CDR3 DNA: TGTGCCAGCAGCTTGCAAGAGACCCAGTACTTC

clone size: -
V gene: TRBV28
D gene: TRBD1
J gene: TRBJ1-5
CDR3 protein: CASRFLIGTGAAQPQHF
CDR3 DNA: TGTGCCAGCAGATTCCTTATTGGGACAGGGGCAGCTCAGCCCCAGCATTTT

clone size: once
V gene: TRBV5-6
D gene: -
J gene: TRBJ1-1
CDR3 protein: CASSASGEDTEAFF
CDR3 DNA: TGTGCCAGCAGCGCTAGCGGGGAGGACACTGAAGCTTTCTTT

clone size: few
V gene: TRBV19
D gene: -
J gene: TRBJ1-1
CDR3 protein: CATLTGTEGAFF
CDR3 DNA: TGTGCCACTTTAACTGGTACGGAGGGAGCTTTCTTT

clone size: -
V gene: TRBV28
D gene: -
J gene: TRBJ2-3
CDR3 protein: CASSYYWAYTVNPHNTDTQYF
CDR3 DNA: TGTGCCAGCAGTTATTACTGGGCCTACACCGTGAATCCCCATAACACAGATACGCAGTATTTT

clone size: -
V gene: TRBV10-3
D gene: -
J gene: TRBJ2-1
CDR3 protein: CAISESGGPWLNEQFF
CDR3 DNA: TGTGCCATCAGTGAGTCTGGGGGCCCGTGGCTCAATGAGCAGTTCTTC

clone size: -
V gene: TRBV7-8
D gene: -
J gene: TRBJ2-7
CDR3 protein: CASSGADPYEQYF
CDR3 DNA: TGTGCCAGCAGCGGCGCGGATCCCTACGAGCAGTACTTC

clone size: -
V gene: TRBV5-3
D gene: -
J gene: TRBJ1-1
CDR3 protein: CARSFGRTNTEAFF
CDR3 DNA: TGTGCCAGAAGCTTCGGCAGGACTAACACTGAAGCTTTCTTT